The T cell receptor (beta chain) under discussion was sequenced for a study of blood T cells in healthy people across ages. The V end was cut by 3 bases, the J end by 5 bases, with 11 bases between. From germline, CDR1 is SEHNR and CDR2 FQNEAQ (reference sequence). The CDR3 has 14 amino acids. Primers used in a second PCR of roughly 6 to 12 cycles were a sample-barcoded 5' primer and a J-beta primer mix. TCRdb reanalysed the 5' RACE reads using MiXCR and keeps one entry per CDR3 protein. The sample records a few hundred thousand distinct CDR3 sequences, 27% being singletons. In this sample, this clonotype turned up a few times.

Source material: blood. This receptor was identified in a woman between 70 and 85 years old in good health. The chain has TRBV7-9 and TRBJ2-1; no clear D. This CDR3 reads CASSFRARNNEQFF. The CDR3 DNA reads TGTGCCAGCAGCTTCCGGGCTAGAAACAATGAGCAGTTCTTC.